These 30 T cell receptor beta chains came from one sample sequenced in a study of Graves' ophthalmopathy and Graves' hyperthyroidism (dated by TCRdb to about 2018). The sequencing machine was an Illumina HiSeq 2000. For repertoire sequencing, TCR beta CDR3 regions were amplified from RNA transcripts. HTBI primers and the Qiagen OneStep RT-PCR kit were used in a first-round RT-PCR, which was followed by a second-round multiplex PCR, size selection and purification. TCRdb applied fastp at Q25 and MiXCR to the public reads, then kept only in-frame beta chains. Rows are unified per CDR3 protein, each entry keeping the most common DNA and genes. This sample lists approximately 1.2 million distinct CDR3 sequences; about 36% were detected once. The top ten clonotypes cover around 10% of the sample. Sequencing was performed on peripheral blood or thyroid tissue (not recorded which). All receptors come from an adult man with Graves' hyperthyroidism.

V and J are TRBV7-9 and TRBJ2-7; D perhaps matches TRBD2 (6 bases). CDR1 SEHNR and CDR2 FQNEAQ come from the germline V gene (reference sequence). The V end lost 5 bases, the J end lost 8 bases, and 19 bases lay between the germline ends. This CDR3 contains 14 residues. CDR3 DNA: TGTGCCAGCAGCCCCCCCTCGCGGGGAAGTCAGCAGTACTTC. Its translation: CASSPPSRGSQQYF.

In this sample, this clonotype turned up many times. V is TRBV10-2 and J is TRBJ2-7; the D gene is possibly TRBD2 (6 bases). This CDR3 spans 12 amino acids. The germline V gene encodes CDR1 WSHSY and CDR2 SAAADI. V shed 10 bases and J shed 4 bases, with 14 bases lying between them. The CDR3 bases are TGCGCCACCCGACCGGGGAGGTACGAGCAGTACTTC. This translates into CATRPGRYEQYF.

The table lists this clonotype with many counts. V and J are TRBV7-2 and TRBJ2-5; D is unresolved. The CDR3 is 15 amino acids. V was pared by 5 bases and J by 1 base, with 14 bases between. CDR1 is SGHTA, CDR2 FQGNSA, per germline. CDR3 nucleotide sequence: TGTGCCAGCAGCGCCCGCAGGAATTCCCAAGAGACCCAGTACTTC. Its translation is CASSARRNSQETQYF.

To note about this clonotype: This CDR3 is missing its conserved last phenylalanine or tryptophan, likely due to a read error. J is TRBJ2-6 and V is TRBV19, with D possibly TRBD1 on 6 matching bases. The V end lost 9 bases, the J end lost 0 bases, and 9 bases lay between the germline ends. The V gene's germline CDR1 is LNHDA and CDR2 SQIVND (reference sequence). CDR3 length: 14 amino acids. The CDR3 region has the DNA TGTGCCAGCGACAGGTTCTCTGGGGCCAACGTCCTGACTCCA. As protein: CASDRFSGANVLTP.

This clonotype was counted ten times or more. The gene calls are TRBV19 and TRBJ2-7; D is possibly TRBD1 (7 bases). The germline V gene has CDR1 LNHDA and CDR2 SQIVND (reference sequence). V lost 5 bases to trimming and J lost 2 bases, with 16 bases between them. The CDR3 spans 15 residues. The CDR3 coding sequence is TGTGCCAGTAGTGCTCAGGGGGGCCGGACCTACGAGCAGTACTTC. As protein: CASSAQGGRTYEQYF.

This clonotype was picked up many times. The chain employs TRBV5-1 and TRBJ1-6; 8 bases are shared with TRBD1. There are 14 residues in the CDR3. In germline, CDR1 is SGHRS, CDR2 YFSETQ. V trimming: 5 bases; J trimming: 6 bases; junction bases outside the gene matches: 4. For the CDR3, the DNA is TGCGCCAGCAGTATTGACAGGGGTAATTCACCCCTCCACTTT. It translates to CASSIDRGNSPLHF.

This clonotype was seen more than once but under ten times. This chain connects TRBV3-1 to TRBJ1-2; 7 bases are shared with TRBD1. V dropped 1 base and J dropped 5; count of bases not matched to a gene: 7. The CDR3 spans 15 residues. Germline V CDR1 and CDR2: LGHDT, YNNKEL (reference sequence). CDR3 coding DNA: TGTGCCAGCAGCCAAGGTGGAGGGGGCGGGTATGGCTACACCTTC. Residues: CASSQGGGGGYGYTF.

This clonotype was counted many times. The rearrangement links TRBV20-1 to TRBJ2-7; D call uncertain. Germline V CDR1 and CDR2: DFQATT, SNEGSKA (reference sequence). The CDR3 totals 13 residues. V was shortened by 3 bases and J by 1 base, with 10 bases between the two germline ends. CDR3 coding DNA: TGCAGTGCTAGGGTAACGGTTTCCTACGAGCAGTACTTC. It translates to CSARVTVSYEQYF.

This chain links TRBV15 with TRBJ2-5, with TRBD2 matching over 9 bases. The V and J ends lost 3 bases and 3 bases, in that order; junction bases with no gene match: 8. Germline-derived CDR1 and CDR2 are LNHNV and YYDKDF (reference sequence). CDR3 length: 16 amino acids. The CDR3 DNA sequence: TGTGCCACCAGCAGTGATCGCGGGAGGGCCGAAGAGACCCAGTACTTC. Amino acid sequence: CATSSDRGRAEETQYF.

The J gene is TRBJ1-2, the V gene TRBV11-2; possibly TRBD1 for D (6 bases). This CDR3 has 15 amino acids. Germline-derived CDR1 and CDR2 are SGHAT and FQNNGV. Trimming took 5 bases from V and 1 from J, leaving 14 bases between them. Here the CDR3 reads CASSPPGAGNYGYTF. CDR3 DNA: TGTGCCAGCAGCCCTCCGGGGGCTGGTAACTATGGCTACACCTTC.

This clonotype appeared many times. V usage is TRBV29-1 and J usage is TRBJ2-7, with TRBD2 matching 11 bases. The CDR3 is made up of 16 amino acids. The V gene end was trimmed by 4 bases and the J gene end by 1 base; junction bases not matched to a gene: 9. The germline CDR1 and CDR2 sequences are SQVTM and ANQGSEA. CDR3 DNA sequence: TGCAGCGTTGCGGTACTAGCGGGAGTACGGTCCTACGAGCAGTACTTC. It is translated as CSVAVLAGVRSYEQYF.

This clonotype was counted at least ten times. The rearrangement uses TRBV7-2 and TRBJ1-6; the D gene is possibly TRBD1 (5 bases). The CDR3 totals 15 residues. Germline CDR1 reads SGHTA; CDR2 reads FQGNSA. The germline V and J ends were trimmed by 5 bases and 9 bases, with 17 bases remaining between them. CDR3 in amino acids: CASSIPGPIGSPLHF. The CDR3 coding sequence is TGTGCCAGCAGCATACCGGGACCGATAGGTTCACCCCTCCACTTT.

This clonotype was seen once. A read error may explain this, as a much larger clone is one base away. This sequence joins TRBV10-3 and TRBJ2-5; D is unclear. Germline-derived CDR1 and CDR2 are ENHRY and SYGVKD. This CDR3 has 14 amino acids. V was shortened by 5 bases and J by 0 bases, with 10 bases between the two germline ends. DNA for the CDR3: TGTGCCATCAGTATTAGCTGCGACCAAGAGACCCAGTACTTC. It encodes CAISISCDQETQYF.

This clonotype was seen at least ten times. The chain has TRBV20-1 and TRBJ1-2, with D unclear. Germline V CDR1 and CDR2: DFQATT, SNEGSKA (reference sequence). V lost 6 bases to trimming and J lost 2 bases, with 13 bases between them. This CDR3 contains 13 residues. CDR3 loop: CSARPPVNYGYTF. CDR3 coding DNA: TGCAGTGCCAGGCCTCCTGTCAACTATGGCTACACCTTC.

The chain uses TRBV2 and TRBJ1-2; 8 bases align to TRBD1. Germline V lookup: CDR1 SNHLY, CDR2 FYNNEI. The junction had 9 bases not matched to a gene; V was cut back by 8 bases and J by 7 bases. The CDR3 length is 13 residues. The CDR3 DNA is TGTGCCAGCGGGGAGACAGGGGATGGTGGCTACACCTTC. Its protein product is CASGETGDGGYTF.

The CDR3 sequence: CSARGPLRGNTEAFF. The CDR3 nucleotides are TGCAGTGCTAGAGGGCCCCTTAGGGGGAACACTGAAGCTTTCTTT. The chain has TRBV20-1 and TRBJ1-1, with a tentative D call TRBD1 (5 bases). The CDR3 contains 15 residues. Germline CDR1 DFQATT, CDR2 SNEGSKA (reference sequence). V was pared by 1 base and J by 1 base, with 13 bases between.

This clonotype was detected many times. The chain links TRBV7-3 to TRBJ1-1; D unresolved. Trimming removed 0 bases at V and 4 bases at J, with 6 bases between. In germline, CDR1 is SGHTA, CDR2 FQGTGA. The CDR3 is 13 residues long. The CDR3 is CASSLTRSTEAFF. The CDR3 nucleotides read TGTGCCAGCAGCTTAACGAGGAGCACTGAAGCTTTCTTT.

The chain employs TRBV9 and TRBJ1-1; no firm D call. Trimming removed 0 bases from V and 6 bases from J, with 6 bases in between. This CDR3 has 12 amino acids. Germline lookup yields CDR1 SGDLS and CDR2 YYNGEE. This chain's CDR3 is CASSVAGSEAFF. In DNA form, the CDR3 reads TGTGCCAGCAGCGTAGCGGGCTCTGAAGCTTTCTTT.

The chain links TRBV20-1 to TRBJ2-7; 10 nucleotides match TRBD2. The V gene's germline CDR1 is DFQATT and CDR2 SNEGSKA (reference sequence). With 7 bases clipped from V and 2 bases from J, the junction kept 8 bases outside the gene matches. The CDR3 is made up of 14 amino acids. As DNA, the CDR3 is TGCAGTGAAGCTCCTAGCGGGAGAGCCTACGAGCAGTACTTC. Its translation: CSEAPSGRAYEQYF.

Of note for this clonotype: One junction end disagrees with the germline gene, perhaps due to a read error. The V call is TRBV7-2, the J call TRBJ1-4; D is ambiguous. The V gene's germline CDR1 is SGHTA and CDR2 FQGNSA. This CDR3 region has 13 residues. In nucleotides, the CDR3 is TGTGCCAGCAGCCAAACAACTAATGAAAGACTGTTTTTT. This sequence encodes CASSQTTNERLFF.

This clonotype occurred a few times. The chain joins TRBV5-8 to TRBJ1-1; 10 positions match TRBD1. J was trimmed by 5 bases and V by 0 bases; bases with no gene match: 7. Germline lookup yields CDR1 SGHTS and CDR2 YDEGEE. The CDR3 is made up of 16 amino acids. The CDR3 sequence: CASSLGTGGVETEAFF. CDR3 DNA: TGTGCCAGCAGCTTGGGGACAGGGGGTGTTGAGACTGAAGCTTTCTTT. The variable domain in full, with the rest retrieved from reference TRBV5-8 and TRBJ1-1, is EAGVTQSPTHLIKTRGQQATLRCSPISGHTSVYWYQQALGLGLQFLLWYDEGEERNRGNFPPRFSGRQFPNYSSELNVNALELEDSALYLCASSLGTGGVETEAFFGQGTRLTVV.

This clonotype was recorded a few times. The V call is TRBV9, the J call TRBJ2-7, with 10 bases aligning to TRBD1. Germline V gene lookup returns CDR1 SGDLS and CDR2 YYNGEE. V was clipped by 5 bases and J by 5 bases; unmatched bases: 10. The CDR3 has 15 amino acids. The CDR3 reads CASRARDRGPNEQYF. CDR3 nucleotides: TGTGCCAGCAGGGCCCGGGACAGGGGTCCTAACGAGCAGTACTTC.

The chain uses TRBV9 and TRBJ2-5, with 12 positions matching TRBD1. There are 17 residues in the CDR3. From germline, CDR1 is SGDLS and CDR2 YYNGEE. V was pared by 4 bases and J by 5 bases, with 12 bases of the junction left unmatched. The CDR3 protein is CASSLSLGTGGTETQYF. For the CDR3, the DNA is TGTGCCAGCAGCTTATCTTTGGGGACAGGGGGCACGGAGACCCAGTACTTC.

There are a few counts of this clonotype. The rearrangement joins TRBV6-5 to TRBJ2-7, with TRBD1 as a possible D gene (7 bases). Trimming removed 7 bases at V and 4 bases at J, with 17 bases between. CDR1 and CDR2 from the germline V gene are MNHEY and SVGAGI. This CDR3 contains 14 residues. The CDR3 region has the DNA TGTGCCAGCAACTCCAGGGGGAGGCCTTACGAGCAGTACTTC. Protein product: CASNSRGRPYEQYF.

Many counts were recorded for this clonotype. V is TRBV20-1 and J is TRBJ1-5; possible D gene TRBD1, 5 bases. CDR3 length: 14 amino acids. V shed 3 bases and J shed 3 bases, with 12 bases lying between them. Germline CDR1 and CDR2: DFQATT and SNEGSKA (reference sequence). CDR3 sequence reads: CSASEEGYNQPQHF. The CDR3 coding sequence is TGCAGTGCTAGCGAAGAGGGGTACAATCAGCCCCAGCATTTT.

In its sample, this clonotype was seen a few times. V gene TRBV12-3 or TRBV12-4 combines with J gene TRBJ1-2; no clear D. V was shortened by 5 bases and J by 4 bases, with 14 bases between the two germline ends. This CDR3 spans 14 amino acids. CDR3 bases: TGTGCCAGCAGTCTCCGCGGGATCGGCTATGGCTACACCTTC. It codes for CASSLRGIGYGYTF.

This chain uses TRBV19 with TRBJ1-5, with D uncertain. The CDR3 runs 15 residues. In germline, CDR1 is LNHDA, CDR2 SQIVND (reference sequence). V lost 3 bases and J lost 5, with 14 bases in between. This chain's CDR3 is CASSILGTRDQPQHF. CDR3 in DNA: TGTGCCAGTAGTATTTTGGGCACGCGCGATCAGCCCCAGCATTTT.

The rearrangement joins TRBV9 to TRBJ2-5, with 9 positions matching TRBD1. V was pared by 3 bases and J by 5 bases, with 5 bases of the junction left unmatched. This CDR3 spans 14 amino acids. Germline CDR1 reads SGDLS; CDR2 reads YYNGEE. The CDR3 bases are TGTGCCAGCAGCGCCACAGGGGGCGTGGAGACCCAGTACTTC. Amino acids: CASSATGGVETQYF.

This clonotype was counted many times. This chain uses TRBV5-1 with TRBJ2-7; 13 nucleotides agree with TRBD2. The CDR3 covers 18 residues. Germline CDR1 and CDR2: SGHRS and YFSETQ. The trim removed 4 bases at V and 8 bases at J, leaving 18 bases unmatched. CDR3 nucleotide sequence: TGCGCCAGCAGCGAGCGACAAGACGGGACTAGCGGGACAGCAAAGCAGTACTTC. Its protein product is CASSERQDGTSGTAKQYF.

This chain uses TRBV10-3 with TRBJ2-5; a possible D gene is TRBD2 (5 bases). Germline CDR1 is ENHRY and CDR2 is SYGVKD. The CDR3 has 12 residues. V was pared by 10 bases and J by 5 bases, with 14 bases between. The CDR3, as DNA: TGTGCCACCTCCGGGGTCAAGGAGACCCAGTACTTC. Translating gives CATSGVKETQYF.